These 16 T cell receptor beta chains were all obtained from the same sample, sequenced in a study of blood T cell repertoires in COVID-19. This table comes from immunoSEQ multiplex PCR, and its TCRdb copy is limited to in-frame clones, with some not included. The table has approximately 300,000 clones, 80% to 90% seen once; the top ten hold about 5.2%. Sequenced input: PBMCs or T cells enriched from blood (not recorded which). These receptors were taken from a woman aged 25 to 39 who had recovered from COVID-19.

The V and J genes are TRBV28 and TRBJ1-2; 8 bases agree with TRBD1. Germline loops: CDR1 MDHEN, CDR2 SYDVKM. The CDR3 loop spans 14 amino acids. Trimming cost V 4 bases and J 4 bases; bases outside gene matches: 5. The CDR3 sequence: CASSWGQDSYGYTF. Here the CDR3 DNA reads TGTGCCAGCAGTTGGGGACAGGACTCCTATGGCTACACCTTC.

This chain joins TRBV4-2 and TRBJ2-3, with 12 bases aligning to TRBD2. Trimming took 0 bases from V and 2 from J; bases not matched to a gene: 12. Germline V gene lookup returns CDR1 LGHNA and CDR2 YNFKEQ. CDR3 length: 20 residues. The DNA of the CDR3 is TGTGCCAGCAGCCAAGACAGGGTGGGGAGACTAGCGGGGGACACAGATACGCAGTATTTT. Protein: CASSQDRVGRLAGDTDTQYF.

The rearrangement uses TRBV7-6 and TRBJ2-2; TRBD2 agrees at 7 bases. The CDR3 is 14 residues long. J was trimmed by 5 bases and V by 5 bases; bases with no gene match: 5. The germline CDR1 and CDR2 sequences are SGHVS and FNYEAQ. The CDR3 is CASSPGRGTGELFF. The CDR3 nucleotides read TGTGCCAGCAGCCCAGGGCGGGGGACCGGGGAGCTGTTTTTT.

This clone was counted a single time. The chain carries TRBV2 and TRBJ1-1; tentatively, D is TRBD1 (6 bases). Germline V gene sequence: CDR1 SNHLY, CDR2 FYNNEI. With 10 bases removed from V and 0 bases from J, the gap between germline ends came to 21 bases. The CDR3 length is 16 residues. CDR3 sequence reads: CAILDRKRELNTEAFF. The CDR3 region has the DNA TGTGCCATCCTCGACAGGAAAAGGGAGTTGAACACTGAAGCTTTCTTT. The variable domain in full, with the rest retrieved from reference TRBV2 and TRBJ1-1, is EPEVTQTPSHQVTQMGQEVILRCVPISNHLYFYWYRQILGQKVEFLVSFYNNEISEKSEIFDDQFSVERPDGSNFTLKIRSTKLEDSAMYFCAILDRKRELNTEAFFGQGTRLTVV.

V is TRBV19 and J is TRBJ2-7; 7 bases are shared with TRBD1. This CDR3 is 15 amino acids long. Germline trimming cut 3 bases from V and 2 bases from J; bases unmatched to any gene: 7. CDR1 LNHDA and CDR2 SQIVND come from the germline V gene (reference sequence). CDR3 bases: TGTGCCAGTAGTATTGAGGGGGCGTTCACCTACGAGCAGTACTTC. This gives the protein CASSIEGAFTYEQYF.

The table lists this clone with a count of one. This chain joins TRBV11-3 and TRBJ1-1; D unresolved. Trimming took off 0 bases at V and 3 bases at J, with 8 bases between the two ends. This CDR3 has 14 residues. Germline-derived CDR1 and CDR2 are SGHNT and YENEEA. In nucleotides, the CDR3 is TGTGCCAGCAGCTTAGATGGAGGTTACACTGAAGCTTTCTTT. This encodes CASSLDGGYTEAFF.

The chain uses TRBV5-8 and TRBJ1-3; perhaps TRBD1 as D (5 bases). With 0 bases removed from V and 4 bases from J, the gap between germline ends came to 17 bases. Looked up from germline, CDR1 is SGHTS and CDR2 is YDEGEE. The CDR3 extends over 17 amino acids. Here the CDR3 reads CASSLVPGVIQGNTIYF. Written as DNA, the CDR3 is TGTGCCAGCAGCTTGGTTCCGGGGGTGATACAAGGAAACACCATATATTTT.

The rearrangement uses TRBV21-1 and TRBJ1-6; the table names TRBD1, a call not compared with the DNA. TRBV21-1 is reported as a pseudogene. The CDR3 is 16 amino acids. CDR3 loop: CASSKAGAPDNSPLHF. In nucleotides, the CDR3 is TGTGCCAGCAGCAAAGCAGGGGCGCCCGATAATTCACCCCTCCACTTT.

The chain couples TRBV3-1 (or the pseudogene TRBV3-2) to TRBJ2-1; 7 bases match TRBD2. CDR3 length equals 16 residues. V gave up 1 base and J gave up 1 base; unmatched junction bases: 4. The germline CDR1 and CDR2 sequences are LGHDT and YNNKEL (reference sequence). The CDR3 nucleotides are TGTGCCAGCAGCCAAGTGGACGGGGGGTCCTACAATGAGCAGTTCTTC. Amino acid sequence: CASSQVDGGSYNEQFF.

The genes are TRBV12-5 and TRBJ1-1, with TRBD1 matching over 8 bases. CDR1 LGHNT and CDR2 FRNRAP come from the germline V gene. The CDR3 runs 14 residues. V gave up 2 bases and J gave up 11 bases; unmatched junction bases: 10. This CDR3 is CASGLSRQGPGAFF. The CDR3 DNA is TGTGCTAGTGGTTTGTCAAGACAGGGGCCTGGGGCTTTCTTT.

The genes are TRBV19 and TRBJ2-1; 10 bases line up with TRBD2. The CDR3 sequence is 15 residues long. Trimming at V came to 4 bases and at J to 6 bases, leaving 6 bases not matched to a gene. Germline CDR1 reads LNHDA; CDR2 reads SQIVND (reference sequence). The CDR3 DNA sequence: TGTGCCAGTAGTACCCTAGCGGGGGCGTTCAATGAGCAGTTCTTC. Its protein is CASSTLAGAFNEQFF.

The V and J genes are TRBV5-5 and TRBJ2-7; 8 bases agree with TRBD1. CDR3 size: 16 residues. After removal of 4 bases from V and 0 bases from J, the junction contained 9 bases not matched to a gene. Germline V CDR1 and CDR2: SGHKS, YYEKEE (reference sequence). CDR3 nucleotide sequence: TGTGCCAGCAGCGCCTTACAGGGGGTCCCCTCCTACGAGCAGTACTTC. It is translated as CASSALQGVPSYEQYF.

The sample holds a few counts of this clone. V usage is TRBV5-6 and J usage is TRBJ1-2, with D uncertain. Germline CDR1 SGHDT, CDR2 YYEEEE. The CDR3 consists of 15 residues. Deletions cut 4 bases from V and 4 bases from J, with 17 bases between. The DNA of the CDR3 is TGTGCCAGCAGCCCAGACACCCGGCGGGTCTATGGCTACACCTTC. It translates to CASSPDTRRVYGYTF.

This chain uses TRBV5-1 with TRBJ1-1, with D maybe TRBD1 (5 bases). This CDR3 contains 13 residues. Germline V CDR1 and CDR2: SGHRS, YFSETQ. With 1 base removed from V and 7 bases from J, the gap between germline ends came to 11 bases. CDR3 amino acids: CASSLRGGLEAFF. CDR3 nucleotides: TGCGCCAGCAGCTTGAGGGGTGGCCTTGAAGCTTTCTTT.

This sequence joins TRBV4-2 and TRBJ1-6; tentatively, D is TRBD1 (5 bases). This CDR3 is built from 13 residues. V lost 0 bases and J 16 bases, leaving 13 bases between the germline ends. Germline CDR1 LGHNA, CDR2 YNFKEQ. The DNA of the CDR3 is TGTGCCAGCAGCCAAGACCTTATGACAGAACTCCACTTT. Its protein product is CASSQDLMTELHF.

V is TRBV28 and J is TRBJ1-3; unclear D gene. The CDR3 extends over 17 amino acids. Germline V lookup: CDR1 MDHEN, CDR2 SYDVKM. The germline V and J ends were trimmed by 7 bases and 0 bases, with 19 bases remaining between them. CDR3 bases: TGTGCCAGCACCCCCCCCGAGGGTCCCCTCTCTGGAAACACCATATATTTT. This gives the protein CASTPPEGPLSGNTIYF. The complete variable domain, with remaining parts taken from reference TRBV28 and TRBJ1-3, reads DVKVTQSSRYLVKRTGEKVFLECVQDMDHENMFWYRQDPGLGLRLIYFSYDVKMKEKGDIPEGYSVSREKKERFSLILESASTNQTSMYLCASTPPEGPLSGNTIYFGEGSWLTVV.